These T cell receptor beta chains were read from a single sample in a study of blood T cells in healthy people across ages. TCRdb redid the calling of the 5' RACE reads with MiXCR, one entry per CDR3 protein. This sample has about 560,000 distinct CDR3 sequences, with about 28% found just once. These data also featured in a second study, about T cells of mothers and their children.

Sequenced input: blood. These receptors were taken from a boy aged 2 to 10 in good health. Each CDR3 is given without its conserved first and last residue. D genes are given only for firm matches.

J | V | D | CDR3
TRBJ2-2 | TRBV5-5 | . | ASSLVPTAGELF
TRBJ2-3 | TRBV11-2 | . | ASSSLKGPTTDTQY
TRBJ1-1 | TRBV27 | . | ASSYGNEAF
TRBJ2-7 | TRBV5-1 | . | ASSFREGAYEQY
TRBJ1-2 | TRBV29-1 | . | CVVWVSRYGYT
. | TRBV5-1 | . | ASSFTGSLPLNEQF
TRBJ2-1 | TRBV9 | TRBD2 | ASSVRLAGGETGEQF
TRBJ1-1 | TRBV20-1 | TRBD1 | SGWWTGNTEAF
TRBJ2-2 | TRBV5-1 | TRBD2 | ASSPRGLERTGELF
. | TRBV20-1 | TRBD1 | SVRNPRGQDPYEQY
TRBJ2-1 | TRBV7-9 | . | ASSPARLPLNEQF
TRBJ2-1 | TRBV7-9 | . | ASSVPPYNEQF
TRBJ2-6 | TRBV3-1 | . | ASSHGSVLT
. | TRBV11-2 | . | ASTRWGNEQF
TRBJ2-1 | TRBV11-2 | . | ASSGGAGSYNEQF
TRBJ2-3 | TRBV3-1 | . | ASSQVRGDTQY
TRBJ1-5 | TRBV4-2 | . | ASSQDRVQPQH
TRBJ2-5 | TRBV5-1 | TRBD2 | ASSWTVRGRVQETQY
TRBJ2-5 | TRBV3-1 | TRBD2 | ASSHGAGKETQY
TRBJ1-3 | TRBV20-1 | . | SARATYSGNTIY
TRBJ2-2 | TRBV15 | TRBD2 | ATVQNSGVNTGELF
. | TRBV6-1 | . | ASSRQSTYEQY
TRBJ2-1 | TRBV5-1 | TRBD2 | ASSLGGVLAGVEQF
TRBJ2-5 | TRBV15 | TRBD1 | ATSRFLDRPELGTQY
TRBJ2-7 | TRBV27 | . | ASSLYPKRPIAGEQY
. | TRBV5-6 | . | ASSFDGYNEQF